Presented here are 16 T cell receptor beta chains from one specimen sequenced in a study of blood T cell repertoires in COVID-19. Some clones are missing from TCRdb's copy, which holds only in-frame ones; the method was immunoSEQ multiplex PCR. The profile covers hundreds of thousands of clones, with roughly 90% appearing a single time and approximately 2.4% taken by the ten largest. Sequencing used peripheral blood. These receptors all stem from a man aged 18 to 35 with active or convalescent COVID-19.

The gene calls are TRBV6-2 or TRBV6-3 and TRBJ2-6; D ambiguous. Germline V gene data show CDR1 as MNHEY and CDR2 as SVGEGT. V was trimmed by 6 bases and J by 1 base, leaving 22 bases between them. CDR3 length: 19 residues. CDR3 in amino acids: CASSLWNLGSQSGANVLTF. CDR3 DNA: TGTGCCAGCAGCCTCTGGAATCTGGGCAGCCAGTCTGGGGCCAACGTCCTGACTTTC.

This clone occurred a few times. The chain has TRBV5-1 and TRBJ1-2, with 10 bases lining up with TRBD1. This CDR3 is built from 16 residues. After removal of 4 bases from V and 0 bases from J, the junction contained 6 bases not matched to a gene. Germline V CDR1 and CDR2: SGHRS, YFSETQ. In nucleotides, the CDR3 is TGCGCCAGCAGCCGGGACAGGGGAGGGTCTAACTATGGCTACACCTTC. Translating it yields CASSRDRGGSNYGYTF.

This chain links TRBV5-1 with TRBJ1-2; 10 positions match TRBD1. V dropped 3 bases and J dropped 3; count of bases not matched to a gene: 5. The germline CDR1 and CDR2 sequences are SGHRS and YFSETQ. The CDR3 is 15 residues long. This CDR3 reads CASSSDRGFYYGYTF. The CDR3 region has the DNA TGCGCCAGCAGCTCGGACAGGGGGTTTTACTATGGCTACACCTTC.

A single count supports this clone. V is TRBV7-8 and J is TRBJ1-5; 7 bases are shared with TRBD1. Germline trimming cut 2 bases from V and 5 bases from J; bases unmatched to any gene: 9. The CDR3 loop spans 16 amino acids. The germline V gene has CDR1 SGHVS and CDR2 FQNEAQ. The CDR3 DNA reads TGTGCCAGCAGCTTATACCAGGGGGTAGGGGATCAGCCCCAGCATTTT. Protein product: CASSLYQGVGDQPQHF.

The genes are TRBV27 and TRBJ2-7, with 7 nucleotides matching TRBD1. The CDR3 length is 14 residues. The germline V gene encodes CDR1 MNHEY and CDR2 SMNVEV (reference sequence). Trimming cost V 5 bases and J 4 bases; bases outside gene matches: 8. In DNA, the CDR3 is TGTGCCAGCAGTAGAGGGACAGCCACTTACGAGCAGTACTTC. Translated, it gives CASSRGTATYEQYF.

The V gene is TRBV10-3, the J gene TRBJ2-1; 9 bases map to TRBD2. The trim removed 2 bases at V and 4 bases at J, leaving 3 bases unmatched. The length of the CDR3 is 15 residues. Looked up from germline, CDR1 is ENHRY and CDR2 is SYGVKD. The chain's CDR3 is CAISERGLAYNEQFF. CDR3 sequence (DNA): TGTGCCATCAGTGAGCGGGGACTAGCTTACAATGAGCAGTTCTTC.

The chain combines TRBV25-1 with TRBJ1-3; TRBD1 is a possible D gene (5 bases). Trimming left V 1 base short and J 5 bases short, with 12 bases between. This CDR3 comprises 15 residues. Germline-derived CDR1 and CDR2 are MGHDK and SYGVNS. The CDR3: CASSESGNPRNTIYF. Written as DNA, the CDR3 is TGTGCCAGCAGTGAATCAGGGAACCCCCGAAACACCATATATTTT.

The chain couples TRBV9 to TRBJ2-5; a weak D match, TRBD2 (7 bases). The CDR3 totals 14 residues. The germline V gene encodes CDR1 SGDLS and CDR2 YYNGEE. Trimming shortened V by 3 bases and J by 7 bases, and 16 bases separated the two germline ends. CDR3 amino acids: CASSGVGGGGTQYF. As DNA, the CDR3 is TGTGCCAGCAGCGGCGTGGGGGGCGGGGGGACCCAGTACTTC.

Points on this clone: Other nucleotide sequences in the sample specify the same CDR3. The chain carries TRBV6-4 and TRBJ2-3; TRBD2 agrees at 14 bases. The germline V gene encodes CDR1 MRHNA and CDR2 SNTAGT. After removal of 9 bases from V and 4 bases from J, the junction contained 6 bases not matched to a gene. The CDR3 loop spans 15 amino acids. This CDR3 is CASSRLAGGSDTQYF. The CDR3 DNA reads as TGTGCCAGTTCCCGACTAGCGGGGGGGTCAGATACGCAGTATTTT.

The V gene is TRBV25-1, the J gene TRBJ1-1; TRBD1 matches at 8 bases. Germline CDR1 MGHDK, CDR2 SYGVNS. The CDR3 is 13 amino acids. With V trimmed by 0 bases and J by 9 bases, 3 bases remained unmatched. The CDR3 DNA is TGTGCCAGCAGTGAATATTGGACAGGGAAAGCTTTCTTT. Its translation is CASSEYWTGKAFF.

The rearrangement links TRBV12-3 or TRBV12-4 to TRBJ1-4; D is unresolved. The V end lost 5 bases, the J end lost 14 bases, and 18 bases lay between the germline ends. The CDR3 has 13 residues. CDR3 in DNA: TGTGCCAGCAGTCCTAGGACGAGGGTGAACCTGTTTTTT. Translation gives CASSPRTRVNLFF.

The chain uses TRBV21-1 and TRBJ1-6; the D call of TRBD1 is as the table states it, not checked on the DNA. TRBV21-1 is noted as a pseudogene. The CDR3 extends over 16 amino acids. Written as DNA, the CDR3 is TGTGCCAGCAGCACCTCAGGGGGACGGCATAATTCACCCCTCCACTTT. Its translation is CASSTSGGRHNSPLHF.

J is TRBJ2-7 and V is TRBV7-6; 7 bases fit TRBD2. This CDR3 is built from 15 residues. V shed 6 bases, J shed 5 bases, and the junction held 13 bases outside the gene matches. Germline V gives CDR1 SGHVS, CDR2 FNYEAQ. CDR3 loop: CASRQEAGLFHEQYF. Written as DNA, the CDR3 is TGTGCCAGCAGACAGGAAGCGGGGCTGTTCCACGAGCAGTACTTC. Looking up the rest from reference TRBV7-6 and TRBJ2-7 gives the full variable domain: GAGVSQSPRYKVTKRGQDVALRCDPISGHVSLYWYRQALGQGPEFLTYFNYEAQQDKSGLPNDRFSAERPEGSISTLTIQRTEQRDSAMYRCASRQEAGLFHEQYFGPGTRLTVT.

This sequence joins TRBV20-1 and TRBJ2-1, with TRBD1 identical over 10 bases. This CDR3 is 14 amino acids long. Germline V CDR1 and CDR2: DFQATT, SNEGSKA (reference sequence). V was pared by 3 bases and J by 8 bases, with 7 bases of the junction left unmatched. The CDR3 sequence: CSASEDRGFDEQFF. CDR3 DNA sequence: TGCAGTGCTAGTGAGGACAGGGGGTTCGATGAGCAGTTCTTC.

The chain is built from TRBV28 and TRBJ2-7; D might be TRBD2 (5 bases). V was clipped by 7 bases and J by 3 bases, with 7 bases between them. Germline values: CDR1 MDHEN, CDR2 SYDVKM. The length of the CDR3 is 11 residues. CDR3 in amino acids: CASNGIYEQYF. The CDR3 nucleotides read TGTGCCAGCAACGGGATCTACGAGCAGTACTTC.

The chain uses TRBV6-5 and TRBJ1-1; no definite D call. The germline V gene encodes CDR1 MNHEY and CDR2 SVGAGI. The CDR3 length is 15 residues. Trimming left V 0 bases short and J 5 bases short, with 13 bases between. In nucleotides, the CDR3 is TGTGCCAGCAGTTACTCTCCCAGAGAGGGTACTGAAGCTTTCTTT. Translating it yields CASSYSPREGTEAFF.